This entry lists 14 T cell receptor beta chains sequenced from one sample in a study of blood T cells in healthy people across ages. A J-beta primer mix and a sample-barcoded 5' primer were used in a second PCR of roughly 6 to 12 cycles. TCRdb independently ran MiXCR on the 5' RACE reads; one entry per CDR3 protein. Among around 1.5 million distinct CDR3 sequences listed, about 31% were seen once. Specimen: blood. The receptors come from a woman in her 30s in good health.

The genes are TRBV7-8 and TRBJ2-5; D is perhaps TRBD1 (6 bases). V lost 6 bases and J lost 4, with 18 bases in between. The CDR3 totals 15 residues. Germline lookup yields CDR1 SGHVS and CDR2 FQNEAQ. CDR3: CASRSVVRGGETQYF. CDR3 DNA: TGTGCCAGCAGAAGCGTCGTCAGGGGTGGAGAGACCCAGTACTTC.

This clonotype was detected only a few times. A read error may explain this, as a much larger clone is one base away. The rearrangement joins TRBV2 to TRBJ2-6; D unclear. Between the trimmed V and J ends, which lost 7 bases and 0 bases, there was a span of 4 bases. Per the germline V gene, CDR1 is SNHLY and CDR2 is FYNNEI. The CDR3 sequence is 13 residues long. This chain's CDR3 is CASMLSGANVLTF. CDR3 coding DNA: TGTGCCAGCATGCTCTCTGGGGCCAACGTCCTGACTTTC.

This chain joins TRBV27 and TRBJ1-2; possible D gene TRBD1, 5 bases. There are 19 residues in the CDR3. V shed 4 bases and J shed 4 bases, with 28 bases lying between them. In germline, CDR1 is MNHEY, CDR2 SMNVEV (reference sequence). CDR3 in amino acids: CASSYPFGAEGNEAYGYTF. CDR3 coding DNA: TGTGCCAGCAGTTACCCCTTTGGGGCAGAGGGGAACGAGGCCTATGGCTACACCTTC.

Notes on this clonotype: A much larger clone lies a single base off, so this may be a read error. V usage is TRBV27 and J usage is TRBJ1-1; TRBD1 aligns across 8 bases. The CDR3 totals 13 residues. Germline-derived CDR1 and CDR2 are MNHEY and SMNVEV (reference sequence). V shed 6 bases and J 1 base; nucleotides not matched to a gene: 1. The CDR3 nucleotides read TGTGCCAGCAGACAGGGGGGGAACACTGAAGCTTTCTTT. It translates to CASRQGGNTEAFF.

The chain couples TRBV5-1 to TRBJ2-5; no firm D call. The V gene's germline CDR1 is SGHRS and CDR2 YFSETQ. The CDR3 contains 13 residues. V lost 3 bases, J lost 0 bases, and 6 bases lay in between. The DNA of the CDR3 is TGCGCCAGCAGCTCCACCAACCAAGAGACCCAGTACTTC. Its protein is CASSSTNQETQYF.

The J gene is TRBJ1-1, the V gene TRBV7-9, with D possibly TRBD1 on 6 matching bases. V gave up 0 bases and J gave up 1 base, with 12 bases separating them. This CDR3 is built from 16 residues. Germline CDR1 SEHNR, CDR2 FQNEAQ (reference sequence). CDR3 region: CASSLAGAGGNTEAFF. The DNA for the CDR3 is TGTGCCAGCAGCTTAGCGGGGGCCGGCGGGAACACTGAAGCTTTCTTT. Filled out from reference TRBV7-9 and TRBJ1-1, the complete variable domain reads DTGVSQNPRHKITKRGQNVTFRCDPISEHNRLYWYRQTLGQGPEFLTYFQNEAQLEKSRLLSDRFSAERPKGSFSTLEIQRTEQGDSAMYLCASSLAGAGGNTEAFFGQGTRLTVV.

This chain connects TRBV7-9 to TRBJ1-2; a possible D gene is TRBD1 (6 bases). From germline, CDR1 is SEHNR and CDR2 FQNEAQ (reference sequence). CDR3 size: 15 residues. Trimming pared 1 base from V and 7 bases from J, leaving 16 bases between. CDR3 DNA sequence: TGTGCCAGCAGCTTAGTGTACCAGGCCAGGGGTGGCTACACCTTC. Translating gives CASSLVYQARGGYTF.

This chain uses TRBV20-1 with TRBJ2-5, with 12 bases fitting TRBD2. The last part of the DNA fits TRBJ2-7 better; the J call may be wrong. The CDR3 is made up of 18 amino acids. Germline-derived CDR1 and CDR2 are DFQATT and SNEGSKA (reference sequence). CDR3 in DNA: TGCAGTGCTAGGGCCCGCTACCTAGCGGGGGGGCCCAGGGACGAGCAGTACTTC. This codes for CSARARYLAGGPRDEQYF.

The chain carries TRBV28 and TRBJ2-3; 7 positions match TRBD2. The V segment lost 6 bases and the J segment 4 bases; nucleotides outside the gene matches: 7. Per the germline V gene, CDR1 is MDHEN and CDR2 is SYDVKM. The CDR3 is 14 amino acids. The chain's CDR3 is CASSRAGRADTQYF. DNA for the CDR3: TGTGCCAGCAGCCGAGCGGGACGCGCAGATACGCAGTATTTT. The complete variable domain, with remaining parts taken from reference TRBV28 and TRBJ2-3, reads DVKVTQSSRYLVKRTGEKVFLECVQDMDHENMFWYRQDPGLGLRLIYFSYDVKMKEKGDIPEGYSVSREKKERFSLILESASTNQTSMYLCASSRAGRADTQYFGPGTRLTVL.

This clonotype was seen a few times. In DNA, the CDR3 is TGCAGTGCTAGAGACCCAGCATTTGGAAACATGAACACTGAAGCTTTCTTT. Protein sequence: CSARDPAFGNMNTEAFF. This chain joins TRBV20-1 and TRBJ1-1; D ambiguous. The CDR3 is made up of 17 amino acids. Germline V CDR1 and CDR2: DFQATT, SNEGSKA (reference sequence). With 0 bases removed from V and 0 bases from J, the gap between germline ends came to 17 bases.

This clonotype appeared a few times. The chain has TRBV20-1 and TRBJ2-1; D may match TRBD1 or TRBD2 (5 bases each). Trimming shortened V by 2 bases and J by 4 bases, and 12 bases separated the two germline ends. Germline CDR1 DFQATT, CDR2 SNEGSKA (reference sequence). The CDR3 is 14 amino acids. CDR3 DNA sequence: TGCAGTGCTAGAAGGGGACGGGGTTACAATGAGCAGTTCTTC. This codes for CSARRGRGYNEQFF.

This clonotype showed up just a few times. The CDR3 nucleotides read TGTGCCACCAGTGATCCAGGACAGGGCCACGAGCAGTACTTC. Residues: CATSDPGQGHEQYF. The genes are TRBV24-1 and TRBJ2-7; 8 positions match TRBD1. Germline trimming cut 3 bases from V and 5 bases from J; bases unmatched to any gene: 5. The CDR3 contains 14 residues. Germline values: CDR1 KGHDR, CDR2 SFDVKD.

A word on this clonotype: Germline and junction disagree at one end, which may indicate a read error. The genes are TRBV2 and TRBJ2-1; D is undetermined. The CDR3 consists of 12 residues. CDR1 and CDR2 from the germline V gene are SNHLY and FYNNEI. CDR3 sequence reads: CASTRVDADVDF. The CDR3 nucleotides are TGTGCCAGCACCCGAGTGGACGCAGACGTAGACTTC.

V and J are TRBV4-1 and TRBJ2-5; tentatively, D is TRBD1 or TRBD2 (7 bases each). Germline-derived CDR1 and CDR2 are MGHRA and YSYEKL. CDR3 length equals 16 residues. The ends were cut back, 6 bases at V and 2 bases at J, with 19 bases in the middle. The DNA of the CDR3 is TGCGCCAGCAGTCCCAGGGGGGGCCCCCAACAAGAGACCCAGTACTTC. This translates into CASSPRGGPQQETQYF.